These 13 T cell receptor beta chains originate from one sample sequenced in a study of beta chain features in type 1 diabetes. Expressed TCRB transcripts got sequenced, as all isolated RNA was reverse transcribed. Assay used: immunoSEQ multiplex PCR; TCRdb lists only in-frame clones, some missing. The sample records about 180,000 clones, about 12% being singletons. The sequenced sample was central memory CD4+ T cells from blood. These receptors came from a woman between 18 and 29 years old in good health.

This clone was counted a few times. CDR3 residues: CASSLSGNTEAFF. In nucleotides, the CDR3 is TGTGCCAGCAGCCTAAGTGGGAACACTGAAGCTTTCTTT. J is TRBJ1-1 and V is TRBV7-8; D not certain. There are 13 residues in the CDR3. The germline CDR1 and CDR2 sequences are SGHVS and FQNEAQ. Trimming took off 5 bases at V and 1 base at J, with 8 bases between the two ends.

This clone showed up just a few times. The chain couples TRBV6-1 to TRBJ2-5; TRBD2 aligns across 11 bases. V dropped 7 bases and J dropped 5; count of bases not matched to a gene: 6. Germline CDR1 MNHNS, CDR2 SASEGT. The length of the CDR3 is 14 residues. The CDR3 DNA is TGTGCCAGCACCGCTAGCGGGAGGCATGAGACCCAGTACTTC. Its protein is CASTASGRHETQYF.

This clone occurred once. The chain couples TRBV7-2 to TRBJ1-4; TRBD1 is a possible D gene (5 bases). CDR3 size: 15 residues. V dropped 5 bases and J dropped 2 bases, with 12 bases sitting between them. Germline values: CDR1 SGHTA, CDR2 FQGNSA. CDR3 amino acids: CASSRERGTNEKLFF. For the CDR3, the DNA is TGTGCCAGCAGCCGAGAACGGGGGACTAATGAAAAACTGTTTTTT.

The chain carries TRBV9 and TRBJ2-3; 8 nucleotides align to TRBD2. Germline V lookup: CDR1 SGDLS, CDR2 YYNGEE. CDR3 length: 16 residues. V shed 1 base, J shed 3 bases, and the junction held 7 bases outside the gene matches. CDR3 nucleotides: TGTGCCAGCAGCGTATCGACGGGAGGGACGACAGATACGCAGTATTTT. Protein product: CASSVSTGGTTDTQYF. Filled out from reference TRBV9 and TRBJ2-3, the complete variable domain reads DSGVTQTPKHLITATGQRVTLRCSPRSGDLSVYWYQQSLDQGLQFLIQYYNGEERAKGNILERFSAQQFPDLHSELNLSSLELGDSALYFCASSVSTGGTTDTQYFGPGTRLTVL.

Note on this clone: The sample has other DNA sequences that encode this CDR3 too. This rearrangement joins TRBV11-2 to TRBJ2-2; weak D call: TRBD1 (6 bases). Germline V gene data show CDR1 as SGHAT and CDR2 as FQNNGV. The CDR3 runs to 15 residues. Trimming pared 0 bases from V and 5 bases from J, leaving 10 bases between. CDR3 coding DNA: TGTGCCAGCAGCTTAGAGGGGGCAAGAACCGGGGAGCTGTTTTTT. It translates to CASSLEGARTGELFF.

This clone was observed a few times. This sequence joins TRBV5-1 and TRBJ2-7; weak D call: TRBD2 (6 bases). V was trimmed by 7 bases and J by 1 base, leaving 12 bases between them. CDR3 length equals 13 residues. Germline V CDR1 and CDR2: SGHRS, YFSETQ. The CDR3 DNA follows: TGCGCCAGCGGGCGGGACGGTTCCTACGAGCAGTACTTC. Translating it yields CASGRDGSYEQYF. Based on the CDR3 plus reference TRBV5-1 and TRBJ2-7, the full variable domain is KAGVTQTPRYLIKTRGQQVTLSCSPISGHRSVSWYQQTPGQGLQFLFEYFSETQRNKGNFPGRFSGRQFSNSRSEMNVSTLELGDSALYLCASGRDGSYEQYFGPGTRLTVT.

This clone was seen a few times. The chain links TRBV5-6 to TRBJ2-7; D is perhaps TRBD2 (6 bases). V lost 5 bases to trimming and J lost 6 bases, with 9 bases between them. There are 11 residues in the CDR3. In germline, CDR1 is SGHDT, CDR2 YYEEEE. The CDR3 DNA sequence: TGTGCCAGCAGGGGTAGCGGCGAGCAGTACTTC. It is translated as CASRGSGEQYF.

This clone came up a few times. V gene TRBV28 combines with J gene TRBJ1-1; TRBD1 matches 9 bases. This CDR3 is 15 amino acids long. Germline CDR1 reads MDHEN; CDR2 reads SYDVKM. The V gene end was trimmed by 8 bases and the J gene end by 1 base; junction bases not matched to a gene: 8. The CDR3 bases are TGTGCCAGCGGAGACAGGGGGGGGAGGAACACTGAAGCTTTCTTT. Protein: CASGDRGGRNTEAFF.

This clone was seen a few times. This chain links TRBV28 with TRBJ2-2, with 8 bases identical to TRBD1. Germline trimming cut 7 bases from V and 0 bases from J; bases unmatched to any gene: 4. The CDR3 has 15 residues. Germline V gene lookup returns CDR1 MDHEN and CDR2 SYDVKM. In DNA, the CDR3 is TGTGCCAGCAATCAGGGACAGGCGAACACCGGGGAGCTGTTTTTT. Residues: CASNQGQANTGELFF.

The chain links TRBV4-2 to TRBJ1-2; the D gene is possibly TRBD1 (5 bases). From germline, CDR1 is LGHNA and CDR2 YNFKEQ. This CDR3 comprises 15 residues. The V gene lost 0 bases and the J gene lost 3 bases, with 11 bases spanning the gap. The CDR3 is CASSQEVGAHYGYTF. For the CDR3, the DNA is TGTGCCAGCAGCCAAGAGGTTGGGGCACACTATGGCTACACCTTC.

In this sample, this clone turned up a few times. V is TRBV6-5 and J is TRBJ1-5, with 7 positions matching TRBD1. The germline V gene has CDR1 MNHEY and CDR2 SVGAGI. After removal of 4 bases from V and 0 bases from J, the junction contained 6 bases not matched to a gene. The CDR3 extends over 16 amino acids. The CDR3 DNA follows: TGTGCCAGCAGTTTTTCGGGACAGCATAGCAATCAGCCCCAGCATTTT. Encoded protein: CASSFSGQHSNQPQHF.

This clone showed up many times. The chain is built from TRBV7-8 and TRBJ2-6, with 8 bases that match TRBD2. This CDR3 contains 17 residues. With 6 bases clipped from V and 3 bases from J, the junction kept 10 bases outside the gene matches. Germline V lookup: CDR1 SGHVS, CDR2 FQNEAQ. The CDR3 DNA sequence: TGTGCCAGCAGTTCCAGAGGAGCGGGAGTTGGGGCCAACGTCCTGACTTTC. Protein: CASSSRGAGVGANVLTF.

The table lists this clone with a few counts. The gene calls are TRBV5-1 and TRBJ2-2, with D perhaps matching TRBD1 (5 bases). The CDR3 is made up of 16 amino acids. Germline CDR1 is SGHRS and CDR2 is YFSETQ. The ends were cut back, 3 bases at V and 2 bases at J, with 14 bases in the middle. The CDR3 nucleotides read TGCGCCAGCAGCTGGGGCCGGCCAGCAAACACCGGGGAGCTGTTTTTT. Translation gives CASSWGRPANTGELFF.